The 24 T cell receptor beta chains given below trace back to one sample, sequenced in a study of control samples from healthy donors and cancer patients. Produced via immunoSEQ multiplex PCR; TCRdb's table is partial and in-frame only. The sample carries over 150,000 clones, 90% to 95% recorded once. Sequencing input: PBMCs. Receptor source: a man in his sixties with colorectal cancer.

The chain has TRBV7-2 and TRBJ2-5; D may be TRBD1 (5 bases). Germline V CDR1 and CDR2: SGHTA, FQGNSA. Trimming shortened V by 1 base and J by 2 bases, and 8 bases separated the two germline ends. The CDR3 is made up of 14 amino acids. The CDR3, as DNA: TGTGCCAGCAGCTTAGGCAGGGCACAAGAGACCCAGTACTTC. It specifies CASSLGRAQETQYF. The full variable domain, its missing parts supplied by reference TRBV7-2 and TRBJ2-5, is GAGVSQSPSNKVTEKGKDVELRCDPISGHTALYWYRQSLGQGLEFLIYFQGNSAPDKSGLPSDRFSAERTGGSVSTLTIQRTQQEDSAVYLCASSLGRAQETQYFGPGTRLLVL.

V gene TRBV7-2 combines with J gene TRBJ1-3; D is unresolved. The V gene lost 1 base and the J gene lost 0 bases, with 7 bases spanning the gap. The CDR3 is made up of 15 amino acids. Germline CDR1 is SGHTA and CDR2 is FQGNSA. The CDR3 DNA sequence: TGTGCCAGCAGCTTAGGGGCGGGCTCTGGAAACACCATATATTTT. Its translation: CASSLGAGSGNTIYF.

This chain uses TRBV18 with TRBJ1-2; maybe TRBD1 (5 bases). Germline V gene sequence: CDR1 KGHSH, CDR2 LQKENI. The CDR3 length is 18 residues. The V end was cut by 1 base, the J end by 8 bases, with 26 bases between. The CDR3 DNA is TGTGCCAGCTCACCACAGGAGCCGCACGGGGCGCTTTCTGGAGGCTACACCTTC. Amino acids: CASSPQEPHGALSGGYTF.

The chain links TRBV24-1 to TRBJ2-7; 8 bases are a match to TRBD1. The CDR3 contains 15 residues. With 3 bases clipped from V and 1 base from J, the junction kept 4 bases outside the gene matches. From germline, CDR1 is KGHDR and CDR2 SFDVKD. CDR3 DNA: TGTGCCACCAGTGATCACCGACAGGGGTCCTACGAGCAGTACTTC. Its translation: CATSDHRQGSYEQYF.

This clone was recorded only once. The rearrangement uses TRBV6-5 and TRBJ2-7, with TRBD1 as a possible D gene (6 bases). Germline-derived CDR1 and CDR2 are MNHEY and SVGAGI. The CDR3 extends over 12 amino acids. V was pared by 10 bases and J by 3 bases, with 13 bases between. This CDR3 is CATRRGSYEQYF. CDR3 DNA sequence: TGTGCCACCCGAAGGGGGAGCTACGAGCAGTACTTC.

Written as DNA, the CDR3 is TGTGCCAGCAGCTTACCCCCTCTGGGGGGGGCCTTCCGAGGTACGCAGTATTTT. It encodes CASSLPPLGGAFRGTQYF. V is TRBV11-2 and J is TRBJ2-3, with D tentatively TRBD2 (7 bases). Trimming left V 2 bases short and J 8 bases short, with 26 bases between. CDR1 and CDR2 (germline): SGHAT, FQNNGV. The CDR3 length is 18 residues.

The chain joins TRBV5-1 to TRBJ1-1; D unresolved. The CDR3 runs to 15 residues. The germline V gene encodes CDR1 SGHRS and CDR2 YFSETQ. With 3 bases removed from V and 0 bases from J, the gap between germline ends came to 12 bases. CDR3 protein: CASSSYQDLNTEAFF. CDR3 bases: TGCGCCAGCAGCTCCTACCAGGACCTGAACACTGAAGCTTTCTTT.

The CDR3 DNA is TGCGCCAGCAGTACCGGACGGGGGGGAAGCACAGATACGCAGTATTTT. Encoded protein: CASSTGRGGSTDTQYF. The chain links TRBV10-1 to TRBJ2-3, with 8 bases matching TRBD2. Trimming took 5 bases from V and 0 from J; bases not matched to a gene: 7. The CDR3 runs to 16 residues. The V gene's germline CDR1 is WNHNN and CDR2 SYGVQD (reference sequence).

The V call is TRBV3-1 (or the pseudogene TRBV3-2), the J call TRBJ2-3, with D maybe TRBD2 (5 bases). V lost 6 bases and J lost 4, with 5 bases in between. The CDR3 runs to 11 residues. From germline, CDR1 is LGHDT and CDR2 YNNKEL (reference sequence). CDR3 coding DNA: TGTGCCAGCAGGGGAGCAGATACGCAGTATTTT. Translating gives CASRGADTQYF.

The chain is built from TRBV5-1 and TRBJ2-5; D unclear. Germline V gene data show CDR1 as SGHRS and CDR2 as YFSETQ. This CDR3 is 13 amino acids long. The V and J ends lost 0 bases and 1 base respectively, with 4 bases between them. CDR3 loop: CASSLGGQETQYF. For the CDR3, the DNA is TGCGCCAGCAGCTTGGGGGGCCAAGAGACCCAGTACTTC.

The chain joins TRBV11-2 to TRBJ1-1, with 7 bases fitting TRBD1. This CDR3 spans 16 amino acids. Germline V lookup: CDR1 SGHAT, CDR2 FQNNGV. With V trimmed by 5 bases and J by 0 bases, 9 bases remained unmatched. As DNA, the CDR3 is TGTGCCAGCAGCAAAACCGGGACAGAAGTGAACACTGAAGCTTTCTTT. Protein product: CASSKTGTEVNTEAFF.

The chain is built from TRBV18 and TRBJ1-1; 7 nucleotides match TRBD1. This CDR3 has 18 residues. The V segment lost 6 bases and the J segment 0 bases; nucleotides outside the gene matches: 16. CDR1 and CDR2 from the germline V gene are KGHSH and LQKENI. The CDR3: CASSLLSGTDDMNTEAFF. In nucleotides, the CDR3 is TGTGCCAGCTCCTTACTATCAGGGACAGATGATATGAACACTGAAGCTTTCTTT. The variable domain in full, completed from reference TRBV18 and TRBJ1-1, reads NAGVMQNPRHLVRRRGQEARLRCSPMKGHSHVYWYRQLPEEGLKFMVYLQKENIIDESGMPKERFSAEFPKEGPSILRIQQVVRGDSAAYFCASSLLSGTDDMNTEAFFGQGTRLTVV.

This chain connects TRBV24-1 to TRBJ2-1, with unresolved D. The V end lost 2 bases, the J end lost 2 bases, and 12 bases lay between the germline ends. CDR1 is KGHDR, CDR2 SFDVKD, per germline. The CDR3 sequence is 16 residues long. CDR3 protein: CATSDSTGRTYNEQFF. The CDR3 DNA sequence: TGTGCCACCAGTGATTCCACCGGGCGGACCTACAATGAGCAGTTCTTC.

The chain uses TRBV30 and TRBJ2-6, with D tentatively TRBD1 (6 bases). V lost 0 bases to trimming and J lost 0 bases, with 15 bases between them. CDR3 length: 18 amino acids. In germline, CDR1 is GTSNPN, CDR2 SVGIG (reference sequence). CDR3 region: CAWSVLRTATSGANVLTF. Written as DNA, the CDR3 is TGTGCCTGGAGTGTACTTAGGACAGCGACCTCTGGGGCCAACGTCCTGACTTTC.

V is TRBV24-1 and J is TRBJ2-3; 9 positions agree with TRBD2. The CDR3 contains 16 residues. The germline gives CDR1 KGHDR, CDR2 SFDVKD. After removal of 4 bases from V and 2 bases from J, the junction contained 6 bases not matched to a gene. The CDR3 bases are TGTGCCACCAGTGAGGGGCTAGCGGGGTTCACAGATACGCAGTATTTT. Protein sequence: CATSEGLAGFTDTQYF.

This chain connects TRBV18 to TRBJ1-4; TRBD1 is a possible D gene (6 bases). Germline V gene data show CDR1 as KGHSH and CDR2 as LQKENI. The CDR3 spans 14 residues. V lost 5 bases to trimming and J lost 8 bases, with 15 bases between them. The CDR3 sequence is CASSSTGLAEKLFF. In DNA form, the CDR3 reads TGTGCCAGCTCATCCACAGGGCTGGCCGAAAAACTGTTTTTT.

The count of this clone is one. The chain couples TRBV5-6 to TRBJ2-7; TRBD1 matches 7 bases. After removal of 2 bases from V and 2 bases from J, the junction contained 7 bases not matched to a gene. CDR3 length equals 15 residues. The germline gives CDR1 SGHDT, CDR2 YYEEEE. The CDR3 DNA sequence: TGTGCCAGCAGCTTCACGGACAGGACCGCCTACGAGCAGTACTTC. It translates to CASSFTDRTAYEQYF.

The J gene is TRBJ2-7, the V gene TRBV11-3; tentative D call: TRBD2 (8 bases). Germline V CDR1 and CDR2: SGHNT, YENEEA. V was shortened by 4 bases and J by 3 bases, with 19 bases between the two germline ends. This CDR3 region has 16 residues. In DNA, the CDR3 is TGTGCCAGCAGCTCCGGGGGGGGGACAGATATCTACGAGCAGTACTTC. Protein product: CASSSGGGTDIYEQYF.

This rearrangement joins TRBV6-6 to TRBJ1-4; 10 nucleotides line up with TRBD1. The V gene end was trimmed by 6 bases and the J gene end by 9 bases; junction bases not matched to a gene: 10. The CDR3 runs to 15 residues. Per the germline V gene, CDR1 is MNHNY and CDR2 is SVGAGI (reference sequence). CDR3 sequence: CASSSPDRGEKKLFF. The CDR3 coding sequence is TGTGCCAGCAGCTCCCCGGACAGGGGGGAGAAAAAACTGTTTTTT.

The chain employs TRBV28 and TRBJ1-2, with TRBD1 as a possible D gene (6 bases). The CDR3 runs to 15 residues. Trimming shortened V by 4 bases and J by 4 bases, and 16 bases separated the two germline ends. Germline values: CDR1 MDHEN, CDR2 SYDVKM. CDR3 DNA: TGTGCCAGCAGTTCCCTCGGACAGTGGGGCTATGGCTACACCTTC. It yields the protein CASSSLGQWGYGYTF.

The gene calls are TRBV19 and TRBJ1-4, with 7 bases matching TRBD1. The CDR3 totals 16 residues. The V segment lost 3 bases and the J segment 8 bases; nucleotides outside the gene matches: 12. From germline, CDR1 is LNHDA and CDR2 SQIVND (reference sequence). CDR3 DNA sequence: TGTGCCAGTAGTATTCAGTCGGGGACAGCAAAGGAAAAACTGTTTTTT. As protein: CASSIQSGTAKEKLFF.

V gene TRBV7-2 combines with J gene TRBJ2-7; D is possibly TRBD1 (6 bases). There are 14 residues in the CDR3. The V gene lost 3 bases and the J gene lost 4 bases, with 13 bases spanning the gap. In germline, CDR1 is SGHTA, CDR2 FQGNSA. The CDR3 nucleotides read TGTGCCAGCAGCTTTGGGCAGGGGAAGTACGAGCAGTACTTC. It encodes CASSFGQGKYEQYF.

This chain joins TRBV4-1 and TRBJ1-2; D remains unclear. In germline, CDR1 is MGHRA, CDR2 YSYEKL. This CDR3 is 12 amino acids long. V lost 0 bases to trimming and J lost 5 bases, with 4 bases between them. The CDR3 coding sequence is TGCGCCAGCAGCCAAGACCCGTATGGCTACACCTTC. This gives the protein CASSQDPYGYTF.

The V gene is TRBV4-3, the J gene TRBJ2-3; TRBD2 matches 7 bases. Trimming took 2 bases from V and 0 from J; bases not matched to a gene: 8. This CDR3 has 17 amino acids. Germline V gene sequence: CDR1 LGHNA, CDR2 YSLEER. The CDR3 sequence: CASSQTPLGRSTDTQYF. In DNA form, the CDR3 reads TGCGCCAGCAGCCAAACCCCTCTCGGGAGGAGCACAGATACGCAGTATTTT.